This entry concerns a single T cell receptor beta chain. This clone is assessed as medium-sized (0.01 to 0.1%). The antigen this receptor binds is unknown. No base qualities exist here, and no much larger clone lies one base off it. Receptors were amplified or captured by PCR. Sequencing instrument: Illumina HiSeq 4000. The TCR beta-chain CDR3 region of each patient was profiled by high-throughput sequencing. As for the authors' bioinformatics: CDR3 differences across clinicopathological groups were used to build a classifier for discriminating distant-metastatic papillary thyroid cancer patients. The Shannon index was used to measure repertoire diversity, and the Morisita-Horn index was used to measure how similar tumor and blood repertoires were. TCRdb passed the public sequencing reads through fastp at Q25 and MiXCR, retaining productive beta sequences. What appears here as the V and J calls and clone size reflects TCRdb's work, not the paper's. The sample yields 12,000 or so clones; 31% were counted once. The ten largest clones add up to approximately 12% of the sample.

This entry comes from a study of metastatic and nonmetastatic thyroid tumors (dated by TCRdb to between 2020 and 2021). At the level of the whole study: The researchers compared repertoires between peripheral blood samples and tumor or nodule tissue samples from patients with malignant or benign thyroid disease. Results and caveats for the whole study, not just this receptor: TCR beta diversity was reported as significantly higher in malignant tumors than in benign nodules, in both blood and tumor samples.

The junction shows trimming of 5 bases on V and 3 bases on J, plus 14 bases between the germline ends. The CDR3 runs 14 amino acids, cysteine and phenylalanine included. Only the CDR3 DNA stays, 42 bases, in frame from base 1. Per the germline V gene (reference sequence), MNHEY is the CDR1 and SMNVEV is the CDR2. None of the patients had been given any treatment before thyroid surgery. The study retrospectively analysed patient clinical samples collected from about 2012 to 2018 using T-cell receptor beta sequencing. Sequencing input: tumor tissue. Recombination joined TRBV27 with TRBJ2-7; TRBD2 is a possible D gene, resting on 7 matching bases. The TCR sequence derives from a female donor with papillary thyroid cancer or a benign thyroid nodule (not recorded which). Some clones in this sample may be carry-over from other donors' samples. At the DNA level, the sequence is TGTGCCAGCAGTCCAAGGGGGGGAAACTACGAGCAGTACTTC. Protein translation: CASSPRGGNYEQYF.